Sequencing of this T cell receptor beta chain was carried out in a study of blood T cell repertoires in COVID-19. Overall study context: Samples representing acute and convalescent COVID-19 were sourced from the United States, Italy and Spain. T cells, B-cell-depleted T cells, or PBMCs provided the cDNA or gDNA that served as material.

This clone was seen a handful of times. V lost 0 bases to trimming and J lost 0 bases, with 5 bases between them. The length of the CDR3 is 14 residues. Looked up from germline, CDR1 is LGHNA and CDR2 is YSLEER. As originally analysed: Scientists estimated how many nucleated cells there were by amplifying reference gene primers. Repertoires were generated with immunoSEQ multiplex PCR, while TCRdb's copy carries only in-frame clones and drops some. That table is the source of V, J and clone size, and D and trimming were worked out from the DNA. This repertoire shows 90,000 to 120,000 clones, over 65% found once; its top ten account for 1.5% to 2%.

This clonotype was obtained from a woman aged 40 to 55 with acute or convalescent COVID-19. The sequencing sample was made of peripheral blood. The chain employs TRBV4-3 and TRBJ1-1, with D unclear. In DNA, the CDR3 is TGCGCCAGCAGCCAAGATGACATGAACACTGAAGCTTTCTTT. It is translated as CASSQDDMNTEAFF.